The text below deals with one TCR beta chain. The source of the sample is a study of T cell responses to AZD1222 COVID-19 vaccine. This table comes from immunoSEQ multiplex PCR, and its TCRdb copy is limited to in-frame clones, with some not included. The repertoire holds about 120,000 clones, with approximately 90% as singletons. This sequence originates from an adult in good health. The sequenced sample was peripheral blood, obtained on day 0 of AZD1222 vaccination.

This CDR3 is CASSFGQGGINSPLHF. CDR3 in DNA: TGTGCCAGCAGCTTCGGACAGGGAGGGATTAATTCACCCCTCCACTTT. The J gene is TRBJ1-6, the V gene TRBV7-2; 8 nucleotides match TRBD1. The V gene end was trimmed by 3 bases and the J gene end by 6 bases; junction bases not matched to a gene: 7. CDR3 size: 16 residues. Germline V lookup: CDR1 SGHTA, CDR2 FQGNSA. Combining the CDR3 with reference TRBV7-2 and TRBJ1-6 gives the whole variable domain GAGVSQSPSNKVTEKGKDVELRCDPISGHTALYWYRQSLGQGLEFLIYFQGNSAPDKSGLPSDRFSAERTGGSVSTLTIQRTQQEDSAVYLCASSFGQGGINSPLHFGNGTRLTVT.